The rows below give T cell receptor beta chains drawn from one sample of a study of CD8 T cells in ankylosing spondylitis. Using its own MiXCR run on the 5' RACE reads, TCRdb lists one record per CDR3 protein. Of 150,000 or so distinct CDR3 sequences in the sample, around a tenth were seen once. The specimen sequenced was blood, either unsorted or a sorted T cell fraction (not recorded which). The origin of the receptors is a female donor with ankylosing spondylitis or in good health (not recorded which). Each CDR3 is given with its conserved first and last residue. The D gene is left open where the match is weak. For some rows the clone size is stated as once, few or many, or as a class when expanded; others skip it.

cdr3_nt | cdr3_aa | cdr3_length | v_call | d_call | j_call | clone_size
TGTGCCAGCAGCCTCACGGTCCAAGAGACCCAGTACTTC | CASSLTVQETQYF | 13 | TRBV7-9 | - | TRBJ2-5 | many
TGTGCCTGGAGTGTACTAGGACTAGCGAGAAATGAGCAGTTCTTC | CAWSVLGLARNEQFF | 15 | TRBV30 | TRBD2 | TRBJ2-1 | -
TGTGCCAGCAGCCCCGGAGGAACTGAAGCTTTCTTT | CASSPGGTEAFF | 12 | TRBV7-9 | - | TRBJ1-1 | many
TGTGCCGGGCTGACAGGGGGCCTCGTTGGCGAAAAACTGTTTTTT | CAGLTGGLVGEKLFF | 15 | TRBV30 | TRBD1 | TRBJ1-4 | -
TGCGCCAGCAGCTTGGGAGGACAGGTTAAACACGAGCAGTACTTC | CASSLGGQVKHEQYF | 15 | TRBV5-1 | TRBD1 | TRBJ2-7 | few
TGTGCCAGCAGCTTCGGGCAGGGGAAAGGGGAAGACGAGCAGTACTTC | CASSFGQGKGEDEQYF | 16 | TRBV7-9 | - | TRBJ2-7 | few
TGTGCCAGCAGTTATCGGGAGATAAGAGATACGCAGTATTTT | CASSYREIRDTQYF | 14 | TRBV6-2/TRBV6-3 | - | TRBJ2-3 | -
TGCGCCAGCAGCTTAGTTCGACTAGCGGGAGTTCTCGGGAATGAGCAGTTCTTC | CASSLVRLAGVLGNEQFF | 18 | TRBV5-1 | TRBD2 | TRBJ2-1 | many
TGTGCCAGCAGCCCCGATCGGGCACTGAACGAGCAGTACTTC | CASSPDRALNEQYF | 14 | TRBV7-9 | - | TRBJ2-7 | many
TGTGCCAGCAGTTACTCGATTATATCGGGAGGGTTGAATGAGCAGTTCTTC | CASSYSIISGGLNEQFF | 17 | TRBV6-2/TRBV6-3 | TRBD2 | TRBJ2-1 | few
TGCAGCGGGCGGGGGAATGAAGCTTTCTTT | CSGRGNEAFF | 10 | TRBV29-1 | - | TRBJ1-1 | many
TGTGCCAGCAGCCCAAGATACGGACAGCAAGAGACCCAGTACTTC | CASSPRYGQQETQYF | 15 | TRBV13 | - | TRBJ2-5 | few
TGCGCCAGCAGCCGACTAGCGGGAGACCAAGAGACCCAGTACTTC | CASSRLAGDQETQYF | 15 | TRBV4-3 | TRBD2 | TRBJ2-5 | -
TGTGCCAGCCTCCTGGAATGGACAGGGGGTTACACCTTC | CASLLEWTGGYTF | 13 | TRBV7-2 | TRBD1 | TRBJ1-2 | -
TGCAGTGCTAGTAGGGGGGGAGAGACCCAGTACTTC | CSASRGGETQYF | 12 | TRBV20-1 | - | TRBJ2-5 | few
TGTGCCAGCAGTGGACAGGGGTTCTACTACGAGCAGTACTTC | CASSGQGFYYEQYF | 14 | TRBV6-2/TRBV6-3 | TRBD1 | TRBJ2-7 | -
TGTGCCAGCAGCTCCGGGACAGGGGACCTCCACTTT | CASSSGTGDLHF | 12 | TRBV7-9 | TRBD1 | TRBJ1-6 | -
TGTGCCAGCAGCGGGGGGGGAAGATGGGAGACCCAGTACTTC | CASSGGGRWETQYF | 14 | TRBV9 | TRBD2 | TRBJ2-5 | -
TGCAGCGTTGAAGACGCTCGATCTTTGGGCACTGAAGCTTTCTTT | CSVEDARSLGTEAFF | 15 | TRBV29-1 | - | TRBJ1-1 | many
TGTGCCAGCAGTTACAAGGTAGCAGGTGTGAACACTGAAGCTTTCTTT | CASSYKVAGVNTEAFF | 16 | TRBV6-2/TRBV6-3 | - | TRBJ1-1 | many
TGTGCCAGCAGTTTGACCCTCTTAAGGGGGCGGAATGAGCAGTTCTTC | CASSLTLLRGRNEQFF | 16 | TRBV6-2/TRBV6-3 | TRBD1 | TRBJ2-1 | -
TGTGCCACCAGTGACTACGGACTCGATGGGGAGTTCTTC | CATSDYGLDGEFF | 13 | TRBV24-1 | - | TRBJ2-1 | few
TGTGCCAGCAGTGGCGGACAGGGACTCACCGGGGAGCTGTTTTTT | CASSGGQGLTGELFF | 15 | TRBV25-1 | TRBD1 | TRBJ2-2 | -
TGTGCCAGCAGCGTAGGTAGAGACACGACTGAAGCTTTCTTT | CASSVGRDTTEAFF | 14 | TRBV9 | - | TRBJ1-1 | few
TGTGCCAGCAGTGAATACTTCCCCCCCGACAGGGGGACAGGAGAAGATGAAAAACTGTTTTTT | CASSEYFPPDRGTGEDEKLFF | 21 | TRBV25-1 | TRBD1 | TRBJ1-4 | many
TGTGCCAGCAGTGAATGGGTCTTGGCGAATGAGCAGTTCTTC | CASSEWVLANEQFF | 14 | TRBV6-1 | - | TRBJ2-1 | -
TGTGCCAGCAGTTTCTCAGCCTACAATGAGCAGTTCTTC | CASSFSAYNEQFF | 13 | TRBV27 | - | TRBJ2-1 | few
TGTGCCAGCAGCCCCGGACTAGCGGGACCTTTAGAGCAGTACTTC | CASSPGLAGPLEQYF | 15 | TRBV12-3/TRBV12-4 | TRBD2 | TRBJ2-7 | few
TGTGCCAGTAGACGGGCCGGGGAGCTGTTTTTT | CASRRAGELFF | 11 | TRBV19 | - | TRBJ2-2 | -
TGTGCCAGCAGCCCAGGGACTAGCGGGAGCCCCGAGCAGTACTTC | CASSPGTSGSPEQYF | 15 | TRBV14 | TRBD2 | TRBJ2-7 | -
TGTGCCAGCAGCTTGGACCCTTTACTAGCGGGAAGGGCCTACAATGAGCAGTTCTTC | CASSLDPLLAGRAYNEQFF | 19 | TRBV5-4 | TRBD2 | TRBJ2-1 | few
TGTGCCAGCAGCTACACCCTAGGGGATGAGCAGTTCTTC | CASSYTLGDEQFF | 13 | TRBV6-5 | - | TRBJ2-1 | -
TGCGCCAGCAGCCGAGCTACCAGGGGTGGCGAGCAGTACTTC | CASSRATRGGEQYF | 14 | TRBV4-3 | - | TRBJ2-7 | few
TGTGCCACCAGCAGAGATGCTTTGGATACGGGGGACGGGGACACCATATATTTT | CATSRDALDTGDGDTIYF | 18 | TRBV15 | - | TRBJ1-3 | few
TGTGCCAGCAGCCGAGGGACTAGCGGGAAGGAGACCCAGTACTTC | CASSRGTSGKETQYF | 15 | TRBV7-2 | TRBD2 | TRBJ2-5 | few
TGTGCCTGGAGTCCCGACTCTGGAAACACCATATATTTT | CAWSPDSGNTIYF | 13 | TRBV30 | - | TRBJ1-3 | few
TGTGCCAGCAAATTATTGCGGGAATTCAAAACCCAAGGCTCCTACAATGAGCAGTTCTTC | CASKLLREFKTQGSYNEQFF | 20 | TRBV28 | - | TRBJ2-1 | few
TGTGCCAGCGGTACTAGCGGGAGCCTGCATCCCGGGGAGCTGTTTTTT | CASGTSGSLHPGELFF | 16 | TRBV6-2/TRBV6-3 | TRBD2 | TRBJ2-2 | few
TGTGCCATCAGGGTGGGCGGGGAGCTGTTTTTT | CAIRVGGELFF | 11 | TRBV10-3 | - | TRBJ2-2 | few
TGTGCCAGCAGCCAAGATAGGGTAACCCTTAATGAAAAACTGTTTTTT | CASSQDRVTLNEKLFF | 16 | TRBV3-1 | - | TRBJ1-4 | -
TGTGCCAGCAGCATGTCCGGGACCAAAGAGACCCAGTACTTC | CASSMSGTKETQYF | 14 | TRBV9 | - | TRBJ2-5 | many
TGTGCCAGCAGCCATAGCGGTACAGATACGCAGTATTTT | CASSHSGTDTQYF | 13 | TRBV7-2 | - | TRBJ2-3 | few
TGTGCCAGCAGCGGCAGGGAGGGCAATGAGCAGTTCTTC | CASSGREGNEQFF | 13 | TRBV9 | TRBD2 | TRBJ2-1 | -
TGTGCCAGCAGCCTTAGCATTAGCGGGAGGGGGCAAGAGACCCAGTACTTC | CASSLSISGRGQETQYF | 17 | TRBV7-6 | TRBD2 | TRBJ2-5 | few
TGTTCTAGCAGCTTAGGGGGGGGAACTGAAGCTTTCTTT | CSSSLGGGTEAFF | 13 | TRBV7-9 | - | TRBJ1-1 | -
TGTGCCAGCAGCGTAGCTGGAGGGTCCGCGTCCTACGAGCAGTACTTC | CASSVAGGSASYEQYF | 16 | TRBV9 | - | TRBJ2-7 | few
TGTGCCAGCAGCTTGGCCGAGGGTCTCTACGAGCAGTACTTC | CASSLAEGLYEQYF | 14 | TRBV5-6 | - | TRBJ2-7 | many
TGTGCCAGCAGTCACTACAGGGGTCCCTCTGTTGGGGAGCTGTTTTTT | CASSHYRGPSVGELFF | 16 | TRBV6-2/TRBV6-3 | TRBD1 | TRBJ2-2 | few
TGCAGTGCTAGAGATCTTTTGACCTACGAGCAGTACTTC | CSARDLLTYEQYF | 13 | TRBV20-1 | - | TRBJ2-7 | few
TGTGCCAGCGGGGCAACAGGGAATGGCTACACCTTC | CASGATGNGYTF | 12 | TRBV6-6 | - | TRBJ1-2 | -
TGCGCCAGCAGCTCCCGCGGGACCCCTGACTACGAGCAGTACTTC | CASSSRGTPDYEQYF | 15 | TRBV4-3 | - | TRBJ2-7 | many
TGTGCCAGCAGTTACTCGAGCAGATTCACAGATACGCAGTATTTT | CASSYSSRFTDTQYF | 15 | TRBV6-5 | - | TRBJ2-3 | few
TGTGCCAGCAGCTTAGAGGGGGCTTCCTGTACCTTC | CASSLEGASCTF | 12 | TRBV7-2 | TRBD1 | TRBJ2-5 | -